The TCR beta chain described here comes from a study of blood T cell repertoires in COVID-19. Study-level background: PBMCs, B-cell-depleted T cells, or T cells were the source of the cDNA or gDNA that made up the material.

Germline CDR1 SGHRS, CDR2 YFSETQ. The CDR3 has 15 residues. J gave up 5 bases and V 5 bases, and 8 bases lay outside the gene matches. TCRdb's copy holds only in-frame clones and misses some; the assay was immunoSEQ multiplex PCR. The profile shows 100,000 to 150,000 clones, roughly 86% of them singletons. Sequenced sample: peripheral blood. The V gene is TRBV5-1, the J gene TRBJ1-4, with 8 positions matching TRBD1. This receptor was obtained from a woman aged 70 to 79 with COVID-19, enrolled during active disease. CDR3 DNA sequence: TGCGCCAGCAGTTCCAGCGGACAGGGAAATGAAAAACTGTTTTTT. This encodes CASSSSGQGNEKLFF.